The entry that follows covers one T cell receptor beta chain sequence. Its matching antigen is unknown. The CDR3 consists of 12 residues. Germline V gene sequence: CDR1 SGHTA, CDR2 FQGNSA. The V end was cut by 5 bases, the J end by 7 bases, with 11 bases between. The tumor samples were collected prior to definitive surgery or chemotherapy. This record belongs to a study of high-grade serous ovarian cancer treatment subgroups. Across the study: Mean per sample: around 14,000 reads, several thousand unique TCR beta rearrangements.

Study observations and caveats: Repertoire similarity ranged about 0.1 to 0.85 between tumors of one patient. Without spatial data, bulk sequencing limits insight into HGSC tumor diversity.

Sequencing used immunoSEQ multiplex PCR; TCRdb keeps in-frame clones, though not all of them. The data show 9,500 to 15,000 clones, 88% seen once. The sequenced material came from tumor tissue. The rearrangement links TRBV7-2 to TRBJ1-2, with D hard to call. This receptor was obtained from a human donor with high-grade serous ovarian cancer. CDR3 bases: TGTGCCAGCAGCGCGGCGGGGTTTGGCTACACCTTC. Translation gives CASSAAGFGYTF.